Below, 7 T cell receptor beta chains from the same sample are listed, as sequenced in a study of identical twins. TCRdb redid the calling of the 5' RACE reads with MiXCR, one entry per CDR3 protein. The sample carries 450,000 to 650,000 distinct CDR3 sequences, roughly 15% recorded once. These same records also appear under a second study, on yellow fever vaccine responses in identical twins.

The specimen sequenced was CD4+ T cells sorted from blood. These receptors all stem from a woman aged 18-29 years in good health.

This clonotype has a handful of counts. The chain employs TRBV5-1 and TRBJ1-1; unclear D gene. The V end lost 4 bases, the J end lost 2 bases, and 15 bases lay between the germline ends. Looked up from germline, CDR1 is SGHRS and CDR2 is YFSETQ. This CDR3 is 15 amino acids long. The CDR3 nucleotides read TGCGCCAGCAGCCTGACGCGCCTAGATAACACTGAAGCTTTCTTT. Its translation: CASSLTRLDNTEAFF. The variable domain in full, completed from reference TRBV5-1 and TRBJ1-1, reads KAGVTQTPRYLIKTRGQQVTLSCSPISGHRSVSWYQQTPGQGLQFLFEYFSETQRNKGNFPGRFSGRQFSNSRSEMNVSTLELGDSALYLCASSLTRLDNTEAFFGQGTRLTVV.

Concerning this clonotype: An end of the junction differs from the germline gene, which may be a read error. V and J are TRBV6-2 or TRBV6-3 and TRBJ2-1, with TRBD2 matching 10 bases. Germline V gene sequence: CDR1 MNHEY, CDR2 SVGEGT. The CDR3 runs to 15 residues. CDR3 sequence (DNA): TGTGCCAGCAGTCCATCACTAGCGGGGTACAATGAGCAGATCTTC. Translating gives CASSPSLAGYNEQIF.

The chain uses TRBV29-1 and TRBJ2-7; TRBD2 matches at 13 bases. The germline V gene encodes CDR1 SQVTM and CDR2 ANQGSEA. The CDR3 runs to 15 residues. Trimming took 6 bases from V and 5 from J; bases not matched to a gene: 10. The CDR3 DNA follows: TGCAGCGTCCAACTAGCGGGAGGGCTAGCGAACGAGCAGTACTTC. Translating it yields CSVQLAGGLANEQYF.

The V and J genes are TRBV29-1 and TRBJ2-3; possible D gene TRBD2, 5 bases. V gave up 4 bases and J gave up 1 base, with 12 bases separating them. Germline V gene sequence: CDR1 SQVTM, CDR2 ANQGSEA. The CDR3 spans 14 residues. The CDR3 is CSVAGLSGTDTQYF. The DNA of the CDR3 is TGCAGCGTTGCCGGACTCTCTGGCACAGATACGCAGTATTTT.

The chain couples TRBV24-1 to TRBJ2-5, with D hard to call. This CDR3 has 13 residues. Trimming left V 5 bases short and J 5 bases short, with 11 bases between. CDR1 KGHDR and CDR2 SFDVKD come from the germline V gene. In DNA form, the CDR3 reads TGTGCCACCAGTGTCCCCGGGCCGGAGACCCAGTACTTC. This sequence encodes CATSVPGPETQYF.

V and J are TRBV16 and TRBJ1-5, with D unresolved. The ends were cut back, 1 base at V and 0 bases at J, with 4 bases in the middle. The CDR3 runs to 14 residues. Germline V CDR1 and CDR2: KGHSY, FQNENV. In DNA, the CDR3 is TGTGCCAGCAGCCAATTAGGTAGCAATCAGCCCCAGCATTTT. Amino acid sequence: CASSQLGSNQPQHF.

The J gene is TRBJ2-7, the V gene TRBV15; perhaps TRBD1 as D (6 bases). The CDR3 runs 16 residues. The germline V gene has CDR1 LNHNV and CDR2 YYDKDF (reference sequence). Between the trimmed V and J ends, which lost 0 bases and 3 bases, there was a span of 15 bases. CDR3 residues: CATSREGVGTFYEQYF. CDR3 in DNA: TGTGCCACCAGCAGAGAAGGGGTGGGGACATTCTACGAGCAGTACTTC.